The 22 T cell receptor beta chains listed next were all sequenced from one sample in a study of cytomegalovirus exposure and HLA in healthy donors. Primers included in the PCR were 60 Vbeta and 13 Jbeta primers. Sequencing used immunoSEQ multiplex PCR; TCRdb keeps in-frame clones, though not all of them. The sample records under 150,000 clones, about 61% being singletons. Sequencing was performed on PBMCs. The source of these receptors is a man aged 18 to 29 in good health and CMV-seropositive.

The J gene is TRBJ2-5, the V gene TRBV5-8; TRBD2 aligns across 8 bases. There are 16 residues in the CDR3. The J segment lost 6 bases and the V segment lost 5 bases, leaving 15 bases of the junction unmatched. Germline loops: CDR1 SGHTS, CDR2 YDEGEE. For the CDR3, the DNA is TGTGCCAGCAGTCGCAGTAGTCCGGGGGGGCGGAAGACCCAGTACTTC. It specifies CASSRSSPGGRKTQYF.

This clone was counted between two and nine times. V usage is TRBV10-3 and J usage is TRBJ2-7, with D possibly TRBD1 on 6 matching bases. The CDR3 is 16 residues long. V was trimmed by 4 bases and J by 3 bases, leaving 19 bases between them. Germline loops: CDR1 ENHRY, CDR2 SYGVKD. CDR3 DNA sequence: TGTGCCATCAGTGGGTGGGCAATCGAACAGGGCTACGAGCAGTACGTC. This encodes CAISGWAIEQGYEQYV.

V and J are TRBV11-3 and TRBJ2-7, with D tentatively TRBD2 (5 bases). V was cut by 2 bases and J by 0 bases, with 11 bases left in between. Germline assignment: CDR1 SGHNT and CDR2 YENEEA. The CDR3 runs to 15 residues. The CDR3 here is CASSLYPGSSYEQYF. The CDR3 DNA reads TGTGCCAGCAGCTTATACCCGGGAAGCTCCTACGAGCAGTACTTC. The full variable domain, with the rest looked up from reference TRBV11-3 and TRBJ2-7, is EAGVVQSPRYKIIEKKQPVAFWCNPISGHNTLYWYLQNLGQGPELLIRYENEEAVDDSQLPKDRFSAERLKGVDSTLKIQPAELGDSAVYLCASSLYPGSSYEQYFGPGTRLTVT.

By share of the sample, this clone is medium-sized. The V call is TRBV6-6, the J call TRBJ1-5; D possibly corresponds to TRBD1 (5 bases). Germline V CDR1 and CDR2: MNHNY, SVGAGI (reference sequence). V was clipped by 11 bases and J by 6 bases, with 17 bases between them. CDR3 length equals 13 residues. This CDR3 reads CASQGGVIQPQHF. The DNA of the CDR3 is TGTGCCTCCCAGGGAGGAGTAATTCAGCCCCAGCATTTT.

This rearrangement joins TRBV28 to TRBJ1-5, with a tentative D call TRBD1 (6 bases). Trimming removed 0 bases from V and 3 bases from J, with 15 bases in between. CDR1 is MDHEN and CDR2 is SYDVKM in the germline V gene. The CDR3 has 17 amino acids. The DNA for the CDR3 is TGTGCCAGCAGTTTATGGCCGGGGGGCGAGGACAATCAGCCCCAGCATTTT. It is translated as CASSLWPGGEDNQPQHF.

The chain links TRBV6-1 to TRBJ1-5; TRBD1 aligns across 7 bases. Germline lookup yields CDR1 MNHNS and CDR2 SASEGT. This CDR3 region has 14 residues. With 6 bases clipped from V and 2 bases from J, the junction kept 4 bases outside the gene matches. CDR3 residues: CASRTTGGNQPQHF. CDR3 DNA sequence: TGTGCCAGCAGGACTACAGGGGGCAATCAGCCCCAGCATTTT.

The chain couples TRBV15 to TRBJ2-6; D ambiguous. In germline, CDR1 is LNHNV, CDR2 YYDKDF (reference sequence). The CDR3 spans 12 residues. Deletions cut 11 bases from V and 4 bases from J, with 9 bases between. The CDR3 DNA sequence: TGTGCCGCCGGTCTGGGGGCCAACGTCCTGACTTTC. Its translation: CAAGLGANVLTF.

A note on this clone: Distinct nucleotide sequences in the sample also encode this CDR3. The V call is TRBV6-6, the J call TRBJ2-7; D possibly corresponds to TRBD2 (6 bases). The V gene's germline CDR1 is MNHNY and CDR2 SVGAGI (reference sequence). This CDR3 has 12 amino acids. The CDR3 sequence: CASTNGEDEQYV. CDR3 bases: TGTGCTAGCACCAACGGGGAGGACGAGCAGTACGTC.

The chain employs TRBV2 and TRBJ2-3; weak D call: TRBD2 (6 bases). The CDR3 sequence is 13 residues long. Germline V lookup: CDR1 SNHLY, CDR2 FYNNEI. V dropped 8 bases and J dropped 1 base, with 10 bases sitting between them. CDR3 in amino acids: CASGGARTDTQYF. CDR3 DNA sequence: TGTGCCAGCGGCGGGGCACGCACAGATACGCAGTATTTT.

The gene calls are TRBV5-6 and TRBJ1-4; D unclear. Trimming took off 4 bases at V and 11 bases at J, with 9 bases between the two ends. Germline V CDR1 and CDR2: SGHDT, YYEEEE. The CDR3 loop spans 11 amino acids. CDR3 nucleotides: TGTGCCAGCAGCGGACTGGGGAAACTGTTTTTT. This codes for CASSGLGKLFF. Using reference TRBV5-6 and TRBJ1-4 for the parts outside the CDR3, the full variable domain is DAGVTQSPTHLIKTRGQQVTLRCSPKSGHDTVSWYQQALGQGPQFIFQYYEEEERQRGNFPDRFSGHQFPNYSSELNVNALLLGDSALYLCASSGLGKLFFGSGTQLSVL.

This chain joins TRBV9 and TRBJ1-2; D is possibly TRBD1 (6 bases). CDR3 length: 13 residues. Looked up from germline, CDR1 is SGDLS and CDR2 is YYNGEE. V lost 0 bases and J 8 bases, leaving 11 bases between the germline ends. The CDR3 bases are TGTGCCAGCAGCGTAGGGGGTGGGGGCGGCTACACCTTC. It translates to CASSVGGGGGYTF.

The J gene is TRBJ2-7, the V gene TRBV30; weak D call: TRBD1 (6 bases). V lost 1 base and J 3 bases, leaving 10 bases between the germline ends. Per germline, CDR1 GTSNPN and CDR2 SVGIG (reference sequence). The CDR3 has 13 amino acids. CDR3 bases: TGTGCCTGGAGTGCTGACAGGAGCTACGAGCAGTACTTC. This encodes CAWSADRSYEQYF.

This clone was picked up a small number of times. This rearrangement joins TRBV7-9 to TRBJ1-1; 9 nucleotides agree with TRBD1. This CDR3 has 13 amino acids. V lost 8 bases, J lost 4 bases, and 5 bases stayed unmatched. In germline, CDR1 is SEHNR, CDR2 FQNEAQ (reference sequence). The CDR3 DNA is TGTGCCAGCCACCGGACAGGGGCCACTGAAGCTTTCTTT. This codes for CASHRTGATEAFF.

This chain joins TRBV10-3 and TRBJ2-6; 7 nucleotides align to TRBD1. CDR1 ENHRY and CDR2 SYGVKD come from the germline V gene. There are 15 residues in the CDR3. The ends lost 10 bases at V and 1 base at J; junction bases unmatched: 7. The CDR3 reads CATRDSKSGANVLTF. CDR3 nucleotide sequence: TGTGCCACCAGGGACAGTAAGTCTGGGGCCAACGTCCTGACTTTC.

The chain is built from TRBV6-4 and TRBJ2-3, with TRBD2 identical over 7 bases. Germline assignment: CDR1 MRHNA and CDR2 SNTAGT. The CDR3 has 15 amino acids. V lost 4 bases, J lost 6 bases, and 10 bases stayed unmatched. The chain's CDR3 is CASSVTSGRGDTQYF. DNA of the CDR3: TGTGCCAGCAGTGTCACATCAGGGCGGGGGGATACGCAGTATTTT.

The chain couples TRBV2 to TRBJ2-5; tentatively, D is TRBD1 (5 bases). The CDR3 covers 13 residues. Trimming shortened V by 1 base and J by 13 bases, and 16 bases separated the two germline ends. The germline CDR1 and CDR2 sequences are SNHLY and FYNNEI. The CDR3 region is CASSEESKGPPYF. CDR3 sequence (DNA): TGTGCCAGCAGTGAAGAATCGAAGGGGCCACCGTACTTC.

The V and J genes are TRBV6-4 and TRBJ2-3; 8 positions agree with TRBD2. Germline lookup yields CDR1 MRHNA and CDR2 SNTAGT. V lost 0 bases and J lost 6; bases outside the gene matches: 5. CDR3 size: 15 residues. CDR3 nucleotides: TGTGCCAGCAGTGACTCTAGCGGGGACGTCGATACGCAGTATTTT. This translates into CASSDSSGDVDTQYF.

This clone appeared a single time. The chain has TRBV10-1 and TRBJ1-5, with D hard to call. This CDR3 spans 13 amino acids. Germline CDR1 is WNHNN and CDR2 is SYGVQD (reference sequence). V was clipped by 3 bases and J by 3 bases, with 6 bases between them. The CDR3 bases are TGCGCCAGCAGTGAAAGCCTCAATCAGCCCCAGCATTTT. As protein: CASSESLNQPQHF.

V and J are TRBV4-1 and TRBJ2-3, with TRBD2 matching over 12 bases. The ends lost 3 bases at V and 10 bases at J; junction bases unmatched: 20. The CDR3 contains 19 residues. Germline-derived CDR1 and CDR2 are MGHRA and YSYEKL. CDR3 in DNA: TGCGCCAGCAGCCAGCTCCTTCCCAGGACTAGCGGGGCCCCATTCCCGCAGTATTTT. Its translation: CASSQLLPRTSGAPFPQYF.

This clone was counted between two and nine times. V is TRBV6-5 and J is TRBJ1-1, with a possible D match to TRBD1 (5 bases). V was shortened by 5 bases and J by 1 base, with 5 bases between the two germline ends. Germline V gene sequence: CDR1 MNHEY, CDR2 SVGAGI. This CDR3 contains 12 residues. Here the CDR3 reads CASSQGNTEAFF. CDR3 sequence (DNA): TGTGCCAGCAGTCAGGGGAACACTGAAGCTTTCTTT.

V is TRBV13 and J is TRBJ1-2; no clear D. Germline lookup yields CDR1 PRHDT and CDR2 FYEKMQ (reference sequence). This CDR3 has 15 amino acids. V was shortened by 3 bases and J by 8 bases, with 19 bases between the two germline ends. The CDR3 spells CASSFGGKPYGGYTF. The DNA for the CDR3 is TGTGCCAGCAGCTTCGGCGGCAAACCCTATGGCGGCTACACCTTC.

The chain joins TRBV2 to TRBJ1-5; tentatively, D is TRBD1 (5 bases). CDR1 is SNHLY, CDR2 FYNNEI, per germline. Trimming stripped 6 bases from V and 3 bases from J, with 12 bases between. This CDR3 contains 14 residues. The CDR3 reads CASRTSGFNQPQHF. For the CDR3, the DNA is TGTGCCAGCAGGACCTCAGGGTTCAATCAGCCCCAGCATTTT.